Included here is one TCR beta chain sequence, with context. The RNA input was roughly 0.45 to 1 ug, and it was reverse transcribed with random hexamers. TCRdb fed the immunoSEQ multiplex PCR reads into MiXCR, producing one record per CDR3 protein. Here the sample spans 150,000 to 200,000 distinct CDR3 sequences, around 93% being singletons. This entry belongs to a study of CD8 T cells in Susac syndrome. This CDR3 has 19 amino acids. V trimming: 4 bases; J trimming: 3 bases; junction bases outside the gene matches: 19. While CD8+ and CD4+ T cells were isolated negatively, TEMRA cells were enriched by FACS.

Specimen: CD4+ T cells from PBMCs. The source is a human donor with multiple sclerosis. The chain couples TRBV23-1 to TRBJ2-7; TRBD1 agrees at 9 bases. TRBV23-1 is labeled an ORF, and its function is uncertain. The CDR3 nucleotides are TGCGCCAGCAGTCTGACGATGCCCTCCGGACAGGGGATCTTCTACGAGCAGTACTTC. Amino acids: CASSLTMPSGQGIFYEQYF.